What follows are 23 T cell receptor beta chains derived from one specimen sequenced in a study of CD8 T cells in ankylosing spondylitis. Study outcomes and limitations: It appeared that ankylosing spondylitis blood was characterized by a TCR beta motif of several highly homologous variants.

Their cognate antigens are unknown. TCRdb re-called the 5' RACE reads through MiXCR, storing one row per CDR3 protein. The profile shows about 540,000 distinct CDR3 sequences, more than 9.5% of them singletons. The sequencing sample was made of blood, either unsorted or a sorted T cell fraction (not recorded which). These TCRs come from a male donor with ankylosing spondylitis.

The V call is TRBV20-1, the J call TRBJ2-3; 9 nucleotides line up with TRBD2. Trimming at V came to 3 bases and at J to 5 bases, leaving 9 bases not matched to a gene. This CDR3 is 15 amino acids long. CDR1 and CDR2 (germline): DFQATT, SNEGSKA (reference sequence). In DNA, the CDR3 is TGCAGTGCTAGGGGGGCGGGAGGGAGGATAGATACGCAGTATTTT. Amino acid sequence: CSARGAGGRIDTQYF.

At least ten counts were recorded for this clonotype. The chain has TRBV6-5 and TRBJ2-1; 10 bases match TRBD1. The CDR3 sequence is 16 residues long. Germline-derived CDR1 and CDR2 are MNHEY and SVGAGI. V trimming: 3 bases; J trimming: 4 bases; junction bases outside the gene matches: 6. CDR3 loop: CASSYRTGGGYNEQFF. The CDR3 DNA is TGTGCCAGCAGTTATAGGACAGGGGGTGGGTACAATGAGCAGTTCTTC.

The chain joins TRBV5-1 to TRBJ1-4; D is unclear. This CDR3 has 14 amino acids. CDR1 and CDR2 (germline): SGHRS, YFSETQ. V was shortened by 0 bases and J by 5 bases, with 8 bases between the two germline ends. CDR3 sequence reads: CASSLGNQNEKLFF. CDR3 DNA sequence: TGCGCCAGCAGCTTGGGCAACCAGAATGAAAAACTGTTTTTT.

The table lists this clonotype with a few counts. The chain joins TRBV7-9 to TRBJ1-2; D is ambiguous. This CDR3 is 11 amino acids long. V lost 0 bases, J lost 8 bases, and 4 bases lay in between. Looked up from germline, CDR1 is SEHNR and CDR2 is FQNEAQ (reference sequence). CDR3 residues: CASSLAPGYTF. CDR3 DNA: TGTGCCAGCAGCTTAGCGCCCGGCTACACCTTC.

The V call is TRBV6-1, the J call TRBJ1-5, with a tentative D call TRBD1 (6 bases). V was cut by 8 bases and J by 4 bases, with 18 bases left in between. The CDR3 totals 15 residues. Germline values: CDR1 MNHNS, CDR2 SASEGT. CDR3 DNA sequence: TGTGCCAGCGACTCCGGGACAACCTTTAATCAGCCCCAGCATTTT. It translates to CASDSGTTFNQPQHF.

A few counts support this clonotype. This chain links TRBV24-1 with TRBJ2-3; D may be TRBD2 (7 bases). Per the germline V gene, CDR1 is KGHDR and CDR2 is SFDVKD. The ends were cut back, 3 bases at V and 6 bases at J, with 12 bases in the middle. CDR3 length: 14 amino acids. The CDR3 DNA reads TGTGCCACCAGTGATCTGGGGGGGCACGATACGCAGTATTTT. Amino acids: CATSDLGGHDTQYF.

This clonotype was observed a few times. The CDR3 reads CASRIPGLAGVGDNEQFF. In DNA, the CDR3 is TGTGCCAGCAGGATACCGGGACTAGCGGGAGTTGGGGACAATGAGCAGTTCTTC. The rearrangement joins TRBV2 to TRBJ2-1, with 14 bases aligning to TRBD2. This CDR3 is 18 amino acids long. Germline values: CDR1 SNHLY, CDR2 FYNNEI. Trimming took 6 bases from V and 5 from J; bases not matched to a gene: 12.

This clonotype was observed many times. The chain links TRBV5-1 to TRBJ2-1, with 13 bases identical to TRBD2. Looked up from germline, CDR1 is SGHRS and CDR2 is YFSETQ. V dropped 4 bases and J dropped 7; count of bases not matched to a gene: 5. The CDR3 length is 15 residues. The CDR3 DNA sequence: TGCGCCAGCAGCCTAGGGACTAGCGGGATGAATGAGCAGTTCTTC. Amino acid sequence: CASSLGTSGMNEQFF.

J is TRBJ2-7 and V is TRBV5-1; maybe TRBD2 (6 bases). The CDR3 totals 15 residues. The germline CDR1 and CDR2 sequences are SGHRS and YFSETQ. The V gene lost 2 bases and the J gene lost 0 bases, with 12 bases spanning the gap. The CDR3 region has the DNA TGCGCCAGCAGCTTAACCGGGAGCCTCTCCTACGAGCAGTACTTC. This translates into CASSLTGSLSYEQYF.

This clonotype came up a few times. In nucleotides, the CDR3 is TGCAGTGCTACCCCTAGCTCCTACGAGCAGTACTTC. Residues: CSATPSSYEQYF. The chain uses TRBV20-1 and TRBJ2-7; D unresolved. CDR3 length equals 12 residues. Germline V gene lookup returns CDR1 DFQATT and CDR2 SNEGSKA (reference sequence). V gave up 4 bases and J gave up 0 bases, with 7 bases separating them.

This clonotype was found a few times. The gene calls are TRBV15 and TRBJ1-5; 7 positions agree with TRBD1. The CDR3 is 15 residues long. Germline V lookup: CDR1 LNHNV, CDR2 YYDKDF (reference sequence). J was trimmed by 2 bases and V by 2 bases; bases with no gene match: 3. The CDR3 here is CATSRTTGGNQPQHF. CDR3 DNA: TGTGCCACCAGCAGAACAACAGGGGGCAATCAGCCCCAGCATTTT.

This clonotype was observed a few times. The V and J genes are TRBV29-1 and TRBJ2-3; D is uncertain. Trimming pared 3 bases from V and 4 bases from J, leaving 14 bases between. CDR3 length equals 14 residues. Germline CDR1 is SQVTM and CDR2 is ANQGSEA. This CDR3 reads CSVEAILGADTQYF. The DNA for the CDR3 is TGCAGCGTTGAGGCCATCCTCGGTGCAGATACGCAGTATTTT.

This clonotype has more than one count but fewer than ten. The CDR3 is CASTNRGGTDTQYF. DNA of the CDR3: TGTGCCAGCACCAACAGGGGCGGCACAGATACGCAGTATTTT. The chain recombines TRBV7-9 with TRBJ2-3; 7 bases are shared with TRBD1. The CDR3 totals 14 residues. Per germline, CDR1 SEHNR and CDR2 FQNEAQ (reference sequence). The trim removed 7 bases at V and 1 base at J, leaving 5 bases unmatched.

This clonotype was detected a few times. The chain uses TRBV20-1 and TRBJ2-1; 12 nucleotides agree with TRBD2. Trimming at V came to 3 bases and at J to 10 bases, leaving 7 bases not matched to a gene. The CDR3 is made up of 14 amino acids. Looked up from germline, CDR1 is DFQATT and CDR2 is SNEGSKA (reference sequence). The CDR3 sequence: CSARRTSGATEQFF. As DNA, the CDR3 is TGCAGTGCTAGGAGGACTAGCGGGGCTACGGAGCAGTTCTTC.

The V call is TRBV20-1, the J call TRBJ1-1; D might be TRBD1 (6 bases). Germline V gene sequence: CDR1 DFQATT, CDR2 SNEGSKA (reference sequence). The V end lost 2 bases, the J end lost 4 bases, and 14 bases lay between the germline ends. The CDR3 is made up of 14 amino acids. CDR3 bases: TGCAGTGCTAGATCGATGGGGGGCGGCACTGAAGCTTTCTTT. It codes for CSARSMGGGTEAFF.

This clonotype was observed a handful of times. This chain connects TRBV6-1 to TRBJ1-2, with 7 bases lining up with TRBD1. The CDR3 covers 14 residues. Unmatched junction bases numbered 8, after V lost 6 bases and J lost 4 bases. In germline, CDR1 is MNHNS, CDR2 SASEGT. As DNA, the CDR3 is TGTGCCAGCAGCACCGGAGGGGGCAGCTATGGCTACACCTTC. Translation gives CASSTGGGSYGYTF.

In this sample, this clonotype turned up many times. The rearrangement joins TRBV7-2 to TRBJ2-7; D is unresolved. CDR3 length: 12 amino acids. V lost 5 bases, J lost 3 bases, and 8 bases lay in between. The germline V gene encodes CDR1 SGHTA and CDR2 FQGNSA. In DNA, the CDR3 is TGTGCCAGCAGCCCGGGCCGCTACGAGCAGTACTTC. It translates to CASSPGRYEQYF. The full variable domain, in which reference TRBV7-2 and TRBJ2-7 provide the parts outside the CDR3, is GAGVSQSPSNKVTEKGKDVELRCDPISGHTALYWYRQSLGQGLEFLIYFQGNSAPDKSGLPSDRFSAERTGGSVSTLTIQRTQQEDSAVYLCASSPGRYEQYFGPGTRLTVT.

The V and J genes are TRBV6-2 or TRBV6-3 and TRBJ2-4; D ambiguous. The V end was cut by 2 bases, the J end by 9 bases, with 17 bases between. The CDR3 length is 15 residues. The germline gives CDR1 MNHEY, CDR2 SVGEGT. The CDR3 here is CASSYANNPSGIQYF. CDR3 DNA sequence: TGTGCCAGCAGTTACGCCAATAACCCTTCGGGCATTCAGTACTTC.

This clonotype was recorded many times. V usage is TRBV3-1 and J usage is TRBJ1-3, with D possibly being TRBD1 (6 bases). CDR1 and CDR2 (germline): LGHDT, YNNKEL (reference sequence). V shed 3 bases and J shed 0 bases, with 12 bases lying between them. This CDR3 region has 16 residues. CDR3 sequence (DNA): TGTGCCAGCAGCCATGGGCAGGACAGCTCTGGAAACACCATATATTTT. Translation: CASSHGQDSSGNTIYF.

The chain carries TRBV11-1 and TRBJ2-1, with a possible D match to TRBD1 (6 bases). Germline CDR1 reads SGHAT; CDR2 reads FQDESV (reference sequence). Trimming took 6 bases from V and 7 from J, leaving 13 bases between them. This CDR3 comprises 13 residues. The CDR3 nucleotides are TGTGCCAGCAGTTTTGACAGGCAAAATGAGCAGTTCTTC. Translating it yields CASSFDRQNEQFF. The whole variable domain, remainder taken from reference TRBV11-1 and TRBJ2-1, is EAEVAQSPRYKITEKSQAVAFWCDPISGHATLYWYRQILGQGPELLVQFQDESVVDDSQLPKDRFSAERLKGVDSTLKIQPAELGDSAMYLCASSFDRQNEQFFGPGTRLTVL.

The genes are TRBV20-1 and TRBJ1-4, with unresolved D. The CDR3 consists of 12 residues. V gave up 1 base and J gave up 2 bases, with 2 bases separating them. Germline V gene sequence: CDR1 DFQATT, CDR2 SNEGSKA (reference sequence). In DNA, the CDR3 is TGCAGTGCTAGAGGGACTAATGAAAAACTGTTTTTT. Translated: CSARGTNEKLFF.

This clonotype was counted a few times. The CDR3 loop reads CASSGGTSGKETQYF. In DNA form, the CDR3 reads TGCGCCAGCAGCGGGGGGACTAGCGGGAAGGAGACCCAGTACTTC. The chain uses TRBV5-1 and TRBJ2-5, with 13 nucleotides matching TRBD2. Germline assignment: CDR1 SGHRS and CDR2 YFSETQ. This CDR3 has 15 amino acids. J was trimmed by 5 bases and V by 4 bases; bases with no gene match: 5.

The chain combines TRBV10-2 with TRBJ2-1, with 7 nucleotides matching TRBD2. The junction had 6 bases not matched to a gene; V was cut back by 6 bases and J by 7 bases. This CDR3 contains 13 residues. Per the germline V gene, CDR1 is WSHSY and CDR2 is SAAADI. CDR3 DNA sequence: TGCGCCAGCAGCGGGAGGCCAGGGAATGAGCAGTTCTTC. This gives the protein CASSGRPGNEQFF.